The subject of this entry is one T cell receptor beta chain. The sample is drawn from a study of T cells expressing NK-cell markers. With the 5' RACE reads reprocessed, TCRdb shows one record per CDR3 protein and no DNA. The sample has 150,000 to 180,000 distinct CDR3 sequences; the top ten hold around a third. Germline CDR1 is SGHNT and CDR2 is YYREEE (reference sequence). This CDR3 region has 15 residues. Sequenced material: blood T cells: a sorted CD56 or NKG2C T cell subset, CD4+ or CD8+ T cells, or bulk PBMC T cells (not recorded which). This chain connects TRBV5-4 to TRBJ2-1; lacking DNA, the TRBD1 call made by TCRdb goes unchecked. The clonotype comes from a woman aged 45-59 years in good health. The CDR3 spells CASSLWIGNLNEQFF.